Following are 30 T cell receptor beta chains from one sample sequenced in a study of T cell changes during pregnancy in multiple sclerosis. Produced via immunoSEQ multiplex PCR; TCRdb's table is partial and in-frame only. This repertoire shows 70,000 or so clones, about 93% found once; its top ten account for 0.25% to 0.3%. The starting material was CD4+ T cells from peripheral blood mononuclear cells, obtained after pregnancy. The receptors were sampled from a female donor with multiple sclerosis, enrolled in a pregnancy study.

The V and J genes are TRBV4-1 and TRBJ1-5; D perhaps matches TRBD1 (5 bases). The CDR3 consists of 15 residues. Deletions cut 3 bases from V and 7 bases from J, with 16 bases between. CDR1 and CDR2 from the germline V gene are MGHRA and YSYEKL. The CDR3 sequence: CASSHPATVPQPQHF. In DNA, the CDR3 is TGCGCCAGCAGCCATCCCGCGACAGTACCCCAGCCCCAGCATTTT.

The rearrangement uses TRBV28 and TRBJ2-3, with TRBD2 as a possible D gene (6 bases). V was pared by 4 bases and J by 8 bases, with 10 bases between. Germline lookup yields CDR1 MDHEN and CDR2 SYDVKM. The CDR3 contains 12 residues. The CDR3 sequence: CASSSQLATQYF. DNA of the CDR3: TGTGCCAGCAGTTCACAACTAGCTACGCAGTATTTT. The whole variable domain, remainder taken from reference TRBV28 and TRBJ2-3, is DVKVTQSSRYLVKRTGEKVFLECVQDMDHENMFWYRQDPGLGLRLIYFSYDVKMKEKGDIPEGYSVSREKKERFSLILESASTNQTSMYLCASSSQLATQYFGPGTRLTVL.

The CDR3 sequence is CASSMGGRVYGYTF. DNA of the CDR3: TGTGCCAGTAGTATGGGGGGGCGCGTCTATGGCTACACCTTC. This sequence joins TRBV19 and TRBJ1-2; TRBD1 is a possible D gene (6 bases). The CDR3 spans 14 residues. CDR1 and CDR2 (germline): LNHDA, SQIVND (reference sequence). Trimming took 3 bases from V and 4 from J, leaving 12 bases between them. Looking up the rest from reference TRBV19 and TRBJ1-2 gives the full variable domain: DGGITQSPKYLFRKEGQNVTLSCEQNLNHDAMYWYRQDPGQGLRLIYYSQIVNDFQKGDIAEGYSVSREKKESFPLTVTSAQKNPTAFYLCASSMGGRVYGYTFGSGTRLTVV.

This clone was counted a few times. The CDR3 bases are TGCGCCAGCAGCTTGGACCAGGGGCTCATGAACACTGAAGCTTTCTTT. The encoded protein is CASSLDQGLMNTEAFF. This chain uses TRBV5-1 with TRBJ1-1, with D possibly TRBD1 on 6 matching bases. Trimming cost V 0 bases and J 0 bases, with 12 bases left between them. This CDR3 has 16 residues. Germline V CDR1 and CDR2: SGHRS, YFSETQ.

The rearrangement uses TRBV28 and TRBJ2-7; D may be TRBD2 (6 bases). The CDR3 is 14 residues long. Per the germline V gene, CDR1 is MDHEN and CDR2 is SYDVKM. V lost 7 bases and J lost 2, with 15 bases in between. This CDR3 is CASTRGGQTYEQYF. CDR3 sequence (DNA): TGTGCCAGCACCCGGGGAGGACAAACCTACGAGCAGTACTTC.

The J gene is TRBJ2-3, the V gene TRBV5-1; no firm D call. The germline gives CDR1 SGHRS, CDR2 YFSETQ. Trimming cost V 0 bases and J 2 bases, with 10 bases left between them. CDR3 length: 15 amino acids. The CDR3 DNA follows: TGCGCCAGCAGCTTGGTTGCGGCCTTCACAGATACGCAGTATTTT. Protein: CASSLVAAFTDTQYF.

This CDR3 reads CASSDTGEVLDEQFF. CDR3 in DNA: TGTGCCAGCAGCGATACGGGGGAGGTATTAGATGAGCAGTTCTTC. The chain recombines TRBV9 with TRBJ2-1; tentative D call: TRBD2 (6 bases). Germline CDR1 and CDR2: SGDLS and YYNGEE. Trimming took off 3 bases at V and 8 bases at J, with 18 bases between the two ends. The CDR3 spans 15 residues.

The gene calls are TRBV30 and TRBJ1-4; D remains ambiguous. Trimming left V 2 bases short and J 5 bases short, with 15 bases between. This CDR3 spans 15 amino acids. Germline V gene data show CDR1 as GTSNPN and CDR2 as SVGIG (reference sequence). CDR3 sequence (DNA): TGTGCCTGGAGTTCAGGCAGGTTTGGGAATGAAAAACTGTTTTTT. The encoded protein is CAWSSGRFGNEKLFF.

This chain connects TRBV6-5 to TRBJ2-3; 7 positions match TRBD2. This CDR3 contains 13 residues. The germline gives CDR1 MNHEY, CDR2 SVGAGI. Trimming at V came to 4 bases and at J to 3 bases, leaving 1 base not matched to a gene. The CDR3 sequence is CASSLRGTDTQYF. CDR3 DNA sequence: TGTGCCAGCAGTTTGCGGGGGACAGATACGCAGTATTTT.

The sample holds a few counts of this clone. The chain couples TRBV19 to TRBJ1-2, with D hard to call. CDR1 is LNHDA, CDR2 SQIVND, per germline (reference sequence). CDR3 length: 14 residues. V was clipped by 6 bases and J by 8 bases, with 19 bases between them. The CDR3 nucleotides are TGTGCCAGTAGCCCGAACTTTAACGCGAGGGGCTACACCTTC. Its translation: CASSPNFNARGYTF.

The V and J genes are TRBV29-1 and TRBJ2-1; no definite D call. There are 11 residues in the CDR3. V gave up 4 bases and J gave up 5 bases, with 6 bases separating them. CDR1 SQVTM and CDR2 ANQGSEA come from the germline V gene. The CDR3 spells CSVVRDNEQFF. DNA of the CDR3: TGCAGCGTTGTACGAGACAATGAGCAGTTCTTC.

The table lists this clone with a count of one. The chain uses TRBV7-9 and TRBJ2-1; 8 bases are a match to TRBD2. The V and J ends lost 5 bases and 4 bases, in that order; junction bases with no gene match: 4. The CDR3 extends over 14 amino acids. Germline CDR1 is SEHNR and CDR2 is FQNEAQ (reference sequence). CDR3: CASSPSGSYNEQFF. Written as DNA, the CDR3 is TGTGCCAGCAGCCCTAGCGGGTCTTACAATGAGCAGTTCTTC.

The rearrangement uses TRBV6-1 and TRBJ2-1; 7 nucleotides match TRBD1. The CDR3 contains 14 residues. Trimming at V came to 1 base and at J to 7 bases, leaving 4 bases not matched to a gene. Germline CDR1 reads MNHNS; CDR2 reads SASEGT. The CDR3 bases are TGTGCCAGCAGTGAAGTTAGGGGGCCTAATGAGCAGTTCTTC. As protein: CASSEVRGPNEQFF.

This chain links TRBV6-6 with TRBJ2-5; D perhaps matches TRBD1 (6 bases). Looked up from germline, CDR1 is MNHNY and CDR2 is SVGAGI (reference sequence). The CDR3 has 14 residues. V dropped 2 bases and J dropped 1 base, with 8 bases sitting between them. CDR3 sequence: CASSYDRSQETQYF. The DNA for the CDR3 is TGTGCCAGCAGTTACGACAGGAGCCAAGAGACCCAGTACTTC.

The chain combines TRBV5-1 with TRBJ2-5; 10 nucleotides agree with TRBD1. After removal of 3 bases from V and 3 bases from J, the junction contained 26 bases not matched to a gene. The CDR3 has 22 amino acids. The germline gives CDR1 SGHRS, CDR2 YFSETQ. This chain's CDR3 is CASSWDRGQGASSPANEETQYF. CDR3 sequence (DNA): TGCGCCAGCAGCTGGGACAGGGGACAAGGGGCTAGCTCACCCGCGAACGAAGAGACCCAGTACTTC.

This chain connects TRBV9 to TRBJ2-3; 10 nucleotides line up with TRBD2. Germline V lookup: CDR1 SGDLS, CDR2 YYNGEE. The CDR3 is made up of 16 amino acids. Losses at the gene ends were 0 bases for V and 1 base for J; bases not matched to a gene: 2. The CDR3 sequence: CASSVASGRGTDTQYF. DNA for the CDR3: TGTGCCAGCAGCGTAGCTAGCGGGAGAGGCACAGATACGCAGTATTTT.

The J gene is TRBJ2-5, the V gene TRBV6-5; D is perhaps TRBD1 (6 bases). With 0 bases removed from V and 2 bases from J, the gap between germline ends came to 10 bases. The CDR3 consists of 15 residues. Looked up from germline, CDR1 is MNHEY and CDR2 is SVGAGI. In DNA, the CDR3 is TGTGCCAGCAGTTACTCGAGAGGGGGTCAAGAGACCCAGTACTTC. This gives the protein CASSYSRGGQETQYF.

The gene calls are TRBV9 and TRBJ2-5; perhaps TRBD2 as D (5 bases). With 0 bases removed from V and 5 bases from J, the gap between germline ends came to 14 bases. Germline CDR1 and CDR2: SGDLS and YYNGEE. CDR3 length: 15 amino acids. The CDR3 is CASSVGQPGGETQYF. In DNA, the CDR3 is TGTGCCAGCAGCGTAGGGCAGCCCGGCGGGGAGACCCAGTACTTC. Full variable domain (outside the CDR3, taken from reference TRBV9 and TRBJ2-5): DSGVTQTPKHLITATGQRVTLRCSPRSGDLSVYWYQQSLDQGLQFLIQYYNGEERAKGNILERFSAQQFPDLHSELNLSSLELGDSALYFCASSVGQPGGETQYFGPGTRLLVL.

The chain employs TRBV5-1 and TRBJ1-3; D gene ambiguous. CDR1 is SGHRS, CDR2 YFSETQ, per germline. Trimming pared 4 bases from V and 0 bases from J, leaving 11 bases between. This CDR3 has 15 residues. The CDR3 nucleotides are TGCGCCAGCAGCCCCCTAGGAGCCTCTGGAAACACCATATATTTT. As protein: CASSPLGASGNTIYF.

The CDR3 region is CASSEFMMVGETEAFF. CDR3 nucleotide sequence: TGTGCCAGCAGTGAGTTTATGATGGTAGGAGAGACTGAAGCTTTCTTT. The chain links TRBV6-1 to TRBJ1-1; the D is unclear. Germline-derived CDR1 and CDR2 are MNHNS and SASEGT. V lost 3 bases and J 5 bases, leaving 19 bases between the germline ends. This CDR3 comprises 16 residues.

The genes are TRBV7-2 and TRBJ1-5; D not resolved. The CDR3 consists of 13 residues. Germline CDR1 SGHTA, CDR2 FQGNSA. V was clipped by 1 base and J by 7 bases, with 8 bases between them. The chain's CDR3 is CASSLDGRQPQHF. CDR3 nucleotide sequence: TGTGCCAGCAGCTTAGATGGGAGGCAGCCCCAGCATTTT.

V gene TRBV7-8 combines with J gene TRBJ2-7; 8 positions agree with TRBD1. There are 14 residues in the CDR3. V was pared by 5 bases and J by 1 base, with 4 bases of the junction left unmatched. Germline V lookup: CDR1 SGHVS, CDR2 FQNEAQ. The CDR3 nucleotides read TGTGCCAGCAGCACCCGACAGGGGTCCTACGAGCAGTACTTC. Its translation: CASSTRQGSYEQYF.

The chain has TRBV7-9 and TRBJ1-2, with a possible D match to TRBD1 (6 bases). Trimming removed 3 bases from V and 5 bases from J, with 16 bases in between. The CDR3 spans 15 residues. CDR1 and CDR2 from the germline V gene are SEHNR and FQNEAQ (reference sequence). This CDR3 is CASSFGGGAGYGYTF. The CDR3 nucleotides are TGTGCCAGCAGCTTCGGGGGGGGCGCGGGGTATGGCTACACCTTC.

The chain has TRBV6-5 and TRBJ1-2; D is perhaps TRBD1 (5 bases). The ends were cut back, 4 bases at V and 3 bases at J, with 15 bases in the middle. CDR3 size: 15 residues. Per the germline V gene, CDR1 is MNHEY and CDR2 is SVGAGI. CDR3 region: CASSLREGLHYGYTF. CDR3 DNA: TGTGCCAGCAGTTTACGGGAGGGGCTTCACTATGGCTACACCTTC.

This clone was detected only once. The genes are TRBV21-1 and TRBJ1-2; TRBD1 is taken as the D call from the table, unchecked against the DNA. TRBV21-1 is described as a pseudogene. This CDR3 has 12 amino acids. CDR3 sequence reads: CASQQGNYGYTF. The CDR3 DNA reads as TGTGCCAGCCAACAGGGTAACTATGGCTACACCTTC.

This chain uses TRBV6-5 with TRBJ2-7; 8 bases line up with TRBD1. Germline V gene lookup returns CDR1 MNHEY and CDR2 SVGAGI. J was trimmed by 0 bases and V by 5 bases; bases with no gene match: 3. CDR3 size: 14 residues. The CDR3 loop is CASSRGTGSYEQYF. CDR3 DNA: TGTGCCAGCAGTAGGGGGACAGGCTCCTACGAGCAGTACTTC.

The chain joins TRBV2 to TRBJ2-1, with 7 nucleotides matching TRBD2. The CDR3 has 16 amino acids. The junction had 6 bases not matched to a gene; V was cut back by 1 base and J by 3 bases. From germline, CDR1 is SNHLY and CDR2 FYNNEI. CDR3 protein: CASSEVGGSRYNEQFF. DNA for the CDR3: TGTGCCAGCAGTGAAGTGGGCGGGAGCCGCTACAATGAGCAGTTCTTC.

The chain joins TRBV9 to TRBJ1-4; tentative D call: TRBD1 (5 bases). CDR3 length: 15 amino acids. CDR1 is SGDLS and CDR2 is YYNGEE in the germline V gene. The V and J ends lost 3 bases and 5 bases respectively, with 14 bases between them. CDR3 region: CASSGGTLGNEKLFF. As DNA, the CDR3 is TGTGCCAGCAGCGGGGGGACTTTGGGGAATGAAAAACTGTTTTTT.

V and J are TRBV9 and TRBJ2-3; TRBD2 matches 11 bases. Germline values: CDR1 SGDLS, CDR2 YYNGEE. Germline trimming cut 0 bases from V and 6 bases from J; bases unmatched to any gene: 15. The length of the CDR3 is 19 residues. CDR3 DNA: TGTGCCAGCAGCGTAGAACTAGCGGGAGATACAGTGGTTAGGGATACGCAGTATTTT. The encoded protein is CASSVELAGDTVVRDTQYF.

V and J are TRBV27 and TRBJ1-2; no definite D call. The length of the CDR3 is 13 residues. The germline CDR1 and CDR2 sequences are MNHEY and SMNVEV (reference sequence). Trimming took 4 bases from V and 3 from J, leaving 9 bases between them. CDR3 coding DNA: TGTGCCAGCAGTTCGTACGTAGACTATGGCTACACCTTC. It yields the protein CASSSYVDYGYTF.